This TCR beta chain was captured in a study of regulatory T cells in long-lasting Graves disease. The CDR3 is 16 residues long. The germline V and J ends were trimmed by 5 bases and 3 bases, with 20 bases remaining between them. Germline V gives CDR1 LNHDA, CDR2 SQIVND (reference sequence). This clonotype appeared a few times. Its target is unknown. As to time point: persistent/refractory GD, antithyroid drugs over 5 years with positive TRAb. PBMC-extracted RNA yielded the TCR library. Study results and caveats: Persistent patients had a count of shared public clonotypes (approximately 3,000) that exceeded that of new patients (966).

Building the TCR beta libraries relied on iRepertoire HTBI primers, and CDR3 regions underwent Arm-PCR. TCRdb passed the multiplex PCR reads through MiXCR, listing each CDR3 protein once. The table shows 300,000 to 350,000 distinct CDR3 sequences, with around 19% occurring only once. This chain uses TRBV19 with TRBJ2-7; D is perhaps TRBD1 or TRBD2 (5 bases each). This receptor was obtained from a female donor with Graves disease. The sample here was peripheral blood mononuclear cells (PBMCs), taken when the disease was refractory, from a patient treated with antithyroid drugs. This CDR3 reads CASSGLTGTGVYEQYF. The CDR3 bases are TGTGCCAGTAGTGGATTAACCGGGACGGGTGTCTACGAGCAGTACTTC.